This T cell receptor (beta chain) is drawn from a study of shared clonotypes between healthy human individuals. Study outcomes and limitations: Rarefaction analysis demonstrated incomplete sorted-subset sequencing notwithstanding large depth. The generation probabilities recorded for non-shared clonotypes fell below those of clonotypes shared by all four donors. Between a handful of donors, naive CD4 clonotypes were shared at a level of about 5.3%.

TCRdb's copy holds only in-frame clones and misses some; the assay was immunoSEQ multiplex PCR. The data show under 2,500,000 clones, approximately 96% seen once. Details on this clone: Antigen: not known.

The V and J ends lost 7 bases and 11 bases, in that order; junction bases with no gene match: 13. CDR1 and CDR2 from the germline V gene are SGHTA and FQGNSA. The CDR3 runs to 15 residues. The V call is TRBV7-2, the J call TRBJ1-6, with 8 nucleotides matching TRBD1. Sequenced sample: naive CD4+ T cells sorted from blood. The subset denotes: CD45RA+ positively selected. The receptor's source is a man in his late teens or twenties in good health. CDR3 amino acids: CASTRGTGGVTPLHF. CDR3 DNA: TGTGCCAGCACCCGGGGCACAGGGGGAGTGACACCCCTCCACTTT.